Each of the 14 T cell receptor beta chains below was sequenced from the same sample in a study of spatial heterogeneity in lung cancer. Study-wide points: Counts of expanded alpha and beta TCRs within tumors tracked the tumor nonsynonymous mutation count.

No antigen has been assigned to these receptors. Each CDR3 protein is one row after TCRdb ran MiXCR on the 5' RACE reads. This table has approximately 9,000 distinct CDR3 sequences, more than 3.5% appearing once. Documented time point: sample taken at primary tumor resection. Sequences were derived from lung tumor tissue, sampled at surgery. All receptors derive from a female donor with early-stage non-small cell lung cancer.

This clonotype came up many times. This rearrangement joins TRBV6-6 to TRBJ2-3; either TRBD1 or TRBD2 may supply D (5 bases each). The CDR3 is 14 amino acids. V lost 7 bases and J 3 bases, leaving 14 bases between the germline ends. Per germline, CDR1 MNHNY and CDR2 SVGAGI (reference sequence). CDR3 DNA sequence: TGTGCCAGCATGTCGGGGCAGGGTACAGATACGCAGTATTTT. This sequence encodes CASMSGQGTDTQYF.

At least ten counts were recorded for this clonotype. The CDR3 DNA sequence: TGTGCCAGCAGCTTAAGGGGGGCTCAGGGTGATACGCAGTATTTT. Encoded protein: CASSLRGAQGDTQYF. This chain uses TRBV7-3 with TRBJ2-3; TRBD1 or TRBD2 may be the D gene (6 bases each). Germline V lookup: CDR1 SGHTA, CDR2 FQGTGA. There are 15 residues in the CDR3. Trimming took off 1 base at V and 6 bases at J, with 14 bases between the two ends.

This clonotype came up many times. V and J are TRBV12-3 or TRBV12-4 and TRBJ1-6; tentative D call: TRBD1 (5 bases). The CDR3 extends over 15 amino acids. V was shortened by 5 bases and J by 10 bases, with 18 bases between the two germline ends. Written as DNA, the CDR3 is TGTGCCAGCAGTCCCCGCGGAGGAGGGGACTCACCCCTCCACTTT. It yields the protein CASSPRGGGDSPLHF.

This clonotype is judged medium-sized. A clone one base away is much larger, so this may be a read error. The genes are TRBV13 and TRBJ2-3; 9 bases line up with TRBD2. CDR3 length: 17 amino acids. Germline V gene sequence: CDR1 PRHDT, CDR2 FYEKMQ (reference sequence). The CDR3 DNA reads TGTGCCAGCAGCGGGACTAGCTTTGGGGAGGCGACAGATACGCGGTATTTT. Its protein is CASSGTSFGEATDTRYF.

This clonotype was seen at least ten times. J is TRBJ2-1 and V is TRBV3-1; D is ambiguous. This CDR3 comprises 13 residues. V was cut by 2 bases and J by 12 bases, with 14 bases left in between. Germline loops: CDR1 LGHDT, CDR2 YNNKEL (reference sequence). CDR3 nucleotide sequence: TGTGCCAGCAGCCAATTGCTTGCCTTCGGGCAGTTCTTC. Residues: CASSQLLAFGQFF.

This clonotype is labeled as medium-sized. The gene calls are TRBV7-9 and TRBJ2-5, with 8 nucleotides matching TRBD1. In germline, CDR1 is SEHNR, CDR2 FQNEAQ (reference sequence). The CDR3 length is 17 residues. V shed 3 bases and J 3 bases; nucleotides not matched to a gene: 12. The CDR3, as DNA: TGTGCCAGCAGCTTCATCTCCACGACAGGGGAGGAAGAGACCCAGTACTTC. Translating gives CASSFISTTGEEETQYF.

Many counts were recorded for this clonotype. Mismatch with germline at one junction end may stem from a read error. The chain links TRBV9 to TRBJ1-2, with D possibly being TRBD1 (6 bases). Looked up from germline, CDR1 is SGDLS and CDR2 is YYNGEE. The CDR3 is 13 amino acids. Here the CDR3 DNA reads TGTGCCAGCAGCGTAGGGGACAACTATGGCTACAACTTC. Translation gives CASSVGDNYGYNF.

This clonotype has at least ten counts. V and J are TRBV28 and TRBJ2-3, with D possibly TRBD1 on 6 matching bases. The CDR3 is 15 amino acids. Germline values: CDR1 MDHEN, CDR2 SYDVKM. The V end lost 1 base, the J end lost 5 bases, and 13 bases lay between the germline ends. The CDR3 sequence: CASSLLGQRGDTQYF. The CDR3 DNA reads TGTGCCAGCAGTTTATTAGGACAGCGAGGAGATACGCAGTATTTT.

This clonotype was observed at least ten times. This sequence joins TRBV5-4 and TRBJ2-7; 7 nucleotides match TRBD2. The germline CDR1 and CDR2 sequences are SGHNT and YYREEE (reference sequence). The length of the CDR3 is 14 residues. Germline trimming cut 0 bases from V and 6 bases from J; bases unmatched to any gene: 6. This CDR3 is CASSLGDYVSEQYF. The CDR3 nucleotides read TGTGCCAGCAGCTTGGGGGACTATGTCTCCGAGCAGTACTTC.

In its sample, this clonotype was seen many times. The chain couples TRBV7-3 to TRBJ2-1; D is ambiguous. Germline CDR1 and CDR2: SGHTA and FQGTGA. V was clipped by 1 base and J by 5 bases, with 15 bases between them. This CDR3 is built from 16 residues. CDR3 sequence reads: CASSLRGGRRDNEQFF. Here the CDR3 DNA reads TGTGCCAGCAGCTTAAGGGGTGGGCGGAGAGACAATGAGCAGTTCTTC.

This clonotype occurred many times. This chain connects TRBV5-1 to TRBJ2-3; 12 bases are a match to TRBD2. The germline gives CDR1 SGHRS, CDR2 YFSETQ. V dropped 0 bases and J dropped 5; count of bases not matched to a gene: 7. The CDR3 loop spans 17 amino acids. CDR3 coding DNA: TGCGCCAGCAGCTTGGATGACCCGGGACTAGCGGGAGATACGCAGTATTTT. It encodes CASSLDDPGLAGDTQYF.

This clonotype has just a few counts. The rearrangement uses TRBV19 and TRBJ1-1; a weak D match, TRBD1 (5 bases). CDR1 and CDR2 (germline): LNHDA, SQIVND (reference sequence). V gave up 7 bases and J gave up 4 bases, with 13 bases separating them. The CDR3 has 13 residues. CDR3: CASIRRVGTEAFF. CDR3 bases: TGTGCCAGTATCCGCAGGGTGGGCACTGAAGCTTTCTTT.

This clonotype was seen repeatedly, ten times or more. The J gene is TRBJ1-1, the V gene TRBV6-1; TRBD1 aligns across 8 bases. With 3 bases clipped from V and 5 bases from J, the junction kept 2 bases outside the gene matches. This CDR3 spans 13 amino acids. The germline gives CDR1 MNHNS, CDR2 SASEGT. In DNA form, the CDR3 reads TGTGCCAGCAGTGACAGGGGGCGGACTGAAGCTTTCTTT. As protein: CASSDRGRTEAFF.

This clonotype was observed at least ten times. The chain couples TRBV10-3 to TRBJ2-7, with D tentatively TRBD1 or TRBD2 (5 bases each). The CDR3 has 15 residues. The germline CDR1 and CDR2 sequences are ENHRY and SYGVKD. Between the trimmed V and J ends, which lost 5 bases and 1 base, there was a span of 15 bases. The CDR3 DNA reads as TGTGCCATCAGTATGGGGACCCGAGGGTCCTACGAGCAGTACTTC. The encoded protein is CAISMGTRGSYEQYF.